This TCR beta chain was sequenced in a study of identical twins. A universal primer binding site was introduced by template switching. The final cDNA contained unique molecular identifiers. TCRdb independently ran MiXCR on the 5' RACE reads; one entry per CDR3 protein. The table records 450,000 to 500,000 distinct CDR3 sequences, roughly an eighth of them present only once. CDR1 and CDR2 (germline): MDHEN, SYDVKM. Trimming cost V 4 bases and J 4 bases, with 16 bases left between them. The CDR3 contains 16 residues. This same sample was also taken into another study, of yellow fever vaccine responses in identical twins.

The sample taken for sequencing was CD4+ T cells sorted from blood. The sequence came from a woman aged 18-29 years in good health. The genes are TRBV28 and TRBJ2-2; TRBD1 is a possible D gene (6 bases). CDR3 sequence (DNA): TGTGCCAGCAGTTCCCCCGTCAGGGGTCTCACCGGGGAGCTGTTTTTT. Its translation is CASSSPVRGLTGELFF. The complete variable domain, with remaining parts taken from reference TRBV28 and TRBJ2-2, reads DVKVTQSSRYLVKRTGEKVFLECVQDMDHENMFWYRQDPGLGLRLIYFSYDVKMKEKGDIPEGYSVSREKKERFSLILESASTNQTSMYLCASSSPVRGLTGELFFGEGSRLTVL.